This T cell receptor beta chain was obtained from a study of T cells in tuberculosis. Study-wide context: A South African cohort included IGRA-negative adolescents, latently infected IGRA-positive adolescents and adults with active tuberculosis.

Profiled with immunoSEQ multiplex PCR; TCRdb holds only in-frame clones, not every one. The sample yields 40,000 to 50,000 clones, around 96% seen once. CDR1 and CDR2 from the germline V gene are MDHEN and SYDVKM. Trimming shortened V by 6 bases and J by 6 bases, and 18 bases separated the two germline ends. The CDR3 consists of 14 residues. Comment on this clone: Its cognate antigen is unknown.

Study conclusions and caveats: GMM-specific TCRs were nearer to active tuberculosis alpha repertoires, suggesting expansion.

The TCR sequence derives from a donor between 10 and 35 years old with latent tuberculosis or without tuberculosis infection. This chain connects TRBV28 to TRBJ2-7; D possibly corresponds to TRBD1 (6 bases). The sequencing input was PBMCs. The CDR3 DNA reads TGTGCCAGCAGAGGGACAAAAAGTCTTGGCGAGCAGTACTTC. Protein product: CASRGTKSLGEQYF.